This T cell receptor (beta chain) is drawn from a study of blood T cells in healthy people across ages. The sample holds a few counts of this clonotype. PCR was performed a second time for about 6 to 11 cycles using a sample-barcoded 5' primer and a J-beta primer mix. One entry per CDR3 protein results from TCRdb running MiXCR on the 5' RACE reads. The sample consists of 550,000 to 750,000 distinct CDR3 sequences, under 25% of them appearing once. Germline assignment: CDR1 SQVTM and CDR2 ANQGSEA. The CDR3 length is 16 residues. Germline trimming cut 5 bases from V and 2 bases from J; bases unmatched to any gene: 10.

This TCR was sampled from an older man in good health. The sequenced sample consisted of blood. V usage is TRBV29-1 and J usage is TRBJ2-3, with 10 positions matching TRBD1. CDR3 residues: CSVTPGQGLLTDTQYF. The CDR3 DNA follows: TGCAGCGTTACCCCGGGACAGGGGTTACTCACAGATACGCAGTATTTT.